This entry describes one TCR beta chain. These data are taken from a study of blood T cells in healthy people across ages. For the second PCR, which ran for about 7 to 12 cycles, a sample-barcoded 5' primer and a J-beta primer mix were used. TCRdb independently ran MiXCR on the 5' RACE reads; one entry per CDR3 protein. The profile shows roughly 2 million distinct CDR3 sequences, around 50% of them singletons. The trim removed 1 base at V and 7 bases at J, leaving 5 bases unmatched. The CDR3 runs 15 residues. Germline V gives CDR1 MNHEY, CDR2 SVGAGI. This receptor was obtained from a woman aged 40 to 50 in good health. The chain carries TRBV6-5 and TRBJ1-2; 11 nucleotides agree with TRBD1. The specimen sequenced was blood. CDR3 DNA sequence: TGTGCCAGCAGTTACTATCTGGACAGGGGGCTTGGCTACACCTTC. This translates into CASSYYLDRGLGYTF.